This T cell receptor (beta chain) was captured in a study of blood T cell repertoires in COVID-19. Study in general: In each case, the material was cDNA or gDNA derived from T cells, B-cell-depleted T cells, or PBMCs.

The protocol was immunoSEQ multiplex PCR, while the TCRdb copy is restricted to in-frame clones and leaves out a portion. The data hold tens of thousands of clones, with almost 90% observed a single time. CDR3 size: 19 residues. Germline CDR1 reads SGDLS; CDR2 reads YYNGEE. Germline trimming cut 0 bases from V and 6 bases from J; bases unmatched to any gene: 15. The TCR sequence derives from a middle-aged man with active COVID-19. The V gene is TRBV9, the J gene TRBJ2-1; TRBD1 matches at 10 bases. Sequenced input: peripheral blood. Written as DNA, the CDR3 is TGTGCCAGCAGCGTAGACAGGGGGACAGGGGACCGAAGGAGCAATGAGCAGTTCTTC. Its protein product is CASSVDRGTGDRRSNEQFF. The whole variable domain, remainder taken from reference TRBV9 and TRBJ2-1, is DSGVTQTPKHLITATGQRVTLRCSPRSGDLSVYWYQQSLDQGLQFLIQYYNGEERAKGNILERFSAQQFPDLHSELNLSSLELGDSALYFCASSVDRGTGDRRSNEQFFGPGTRLTVL.